This record looks at one T cell receptor (beta chain) sequence and its context. What it binds is not known. The CDR3 length is 17 residues. Clones were sequenced by immunoSEQ multiplex PCR, and TCRdb holds only the in-frame ones, with some missing. The data show about 48,000 clones, with approximately 80% seen just once and around 6.7% held by the top ten. The sample is drawn from a study of a mutant IDH1 vaccine in newly diagnosed glioma. Study background: Males made up roughly 60% and females about 40% of treated patients, whose mean age was approximately 44 years.

Time point meaning: week 35, safety follow-up. One vaccine dose held 300 ug of mutant IDH1 20-mer peptide and came with topical imiquimod. This clonotype was sampled from a middle-aged man with glioma. The rearrangement joins TRBV21-1 to TRBJ2-5; TRBD1 is the table's D call and was not checked against the DNA. TRBV21-1 is given as a pseudogene. The starting material was PBMCs, obtained from a glioma patient whose treatment included an IDH1 peptide vaccine. The chain's CDR3 is CASSPRDRGLVVETQYF. The CDR3 DNA reads TGTGCCAGCAGTCCCCGGGACAGGGGGCTTGTTGTAGAGACCCAGTACTTC.